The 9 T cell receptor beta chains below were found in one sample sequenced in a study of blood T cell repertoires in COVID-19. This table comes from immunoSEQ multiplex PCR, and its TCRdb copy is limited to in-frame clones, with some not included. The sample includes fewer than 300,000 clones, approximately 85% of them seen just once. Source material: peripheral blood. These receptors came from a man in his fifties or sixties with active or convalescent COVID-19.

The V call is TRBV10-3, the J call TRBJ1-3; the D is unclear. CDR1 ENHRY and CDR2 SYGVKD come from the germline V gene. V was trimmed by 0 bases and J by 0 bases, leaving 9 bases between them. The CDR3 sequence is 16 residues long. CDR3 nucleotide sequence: TGTGCCATCAGTGAGTCTGGGCCCAACTCTGGAAACACCATATATTTT. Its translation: CAISESGPNSGNTIYF.

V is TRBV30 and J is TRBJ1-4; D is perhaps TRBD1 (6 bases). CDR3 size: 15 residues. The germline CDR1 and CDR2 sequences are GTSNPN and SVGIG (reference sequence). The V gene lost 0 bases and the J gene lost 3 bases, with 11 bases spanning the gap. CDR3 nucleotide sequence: TGTGCCTGGAGTGTACGGGGGGGCTCTAATGAAAAACTGTTTTTT. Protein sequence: CAWSVRGGSNEKLFF.

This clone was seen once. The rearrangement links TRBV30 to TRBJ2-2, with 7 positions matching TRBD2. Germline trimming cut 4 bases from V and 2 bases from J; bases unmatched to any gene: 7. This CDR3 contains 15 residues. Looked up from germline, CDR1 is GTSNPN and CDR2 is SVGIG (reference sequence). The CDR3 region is CAWNRGLTNTGELFF. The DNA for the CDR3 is TGTGCCTGGAACCGGGGACTAACTAACACCGGGGAGCTGTTTTTT.

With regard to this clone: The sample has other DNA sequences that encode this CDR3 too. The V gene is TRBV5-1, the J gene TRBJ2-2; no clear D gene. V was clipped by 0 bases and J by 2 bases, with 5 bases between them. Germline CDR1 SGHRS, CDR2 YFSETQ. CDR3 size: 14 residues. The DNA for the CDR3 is TGCGCCAGCAGCTTGGGTAGTAACACCGGGGAGCTGTTTTTT. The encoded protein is CASSLGSNTGELFF.

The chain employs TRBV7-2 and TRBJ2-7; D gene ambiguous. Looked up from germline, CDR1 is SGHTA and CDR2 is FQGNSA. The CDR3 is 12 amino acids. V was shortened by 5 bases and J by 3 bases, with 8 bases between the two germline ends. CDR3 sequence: CASSAHNYEQYF. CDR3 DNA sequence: TGTGCCAGCAGCGCACATAACTACGAGCAGTACTTC.

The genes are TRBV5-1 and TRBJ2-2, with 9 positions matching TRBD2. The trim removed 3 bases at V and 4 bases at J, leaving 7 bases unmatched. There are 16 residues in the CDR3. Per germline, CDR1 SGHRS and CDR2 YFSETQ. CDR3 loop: CASSSPGLAGTGELFF. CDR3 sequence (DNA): TGCGCCAGCAGCTCACCGGGACTAGCAGGCACCGGGGAGCTGTTTTTT.

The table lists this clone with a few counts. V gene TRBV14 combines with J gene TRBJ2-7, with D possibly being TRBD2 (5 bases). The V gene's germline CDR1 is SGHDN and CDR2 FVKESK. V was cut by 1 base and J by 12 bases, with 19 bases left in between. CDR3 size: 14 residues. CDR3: CASSQGPGSLIGYF. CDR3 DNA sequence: TGTGCCAGCAGCCAAGGCCCTGGGAGCCTAATAGGGTACTTC. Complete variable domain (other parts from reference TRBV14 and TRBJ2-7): EAGVTQFPSHSVIEKGQTVTLRCDPISGHDNLYWYRRVMGKEIKFLLHFVKESKQDESGMPNNRFLAERTGGTYSTLKVQPAELEDSGVYFCASSQGPGSLIGYFGPGTRLTVT.

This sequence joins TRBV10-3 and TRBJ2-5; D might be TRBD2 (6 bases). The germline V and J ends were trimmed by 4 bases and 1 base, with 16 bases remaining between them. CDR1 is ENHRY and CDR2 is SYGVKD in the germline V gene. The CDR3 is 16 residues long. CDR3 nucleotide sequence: TGTGCCATCAGTGTCTCCCGTCCGGGAGCCCAAGAGACCCAGTACTTC. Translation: CAISVSRPGAQETQYF.

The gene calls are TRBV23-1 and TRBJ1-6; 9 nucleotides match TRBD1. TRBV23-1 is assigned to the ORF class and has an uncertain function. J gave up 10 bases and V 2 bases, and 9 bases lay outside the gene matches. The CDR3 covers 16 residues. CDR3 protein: CASSQVRQGGKSPLHF. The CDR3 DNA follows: TGCGCCAGCAGTCAAGTACGACAGGGGGGAAAGTCACCCCTCCACTTT.